The 16 T cell receptor beta chains listed next were all sequenced from one sample in a study of T-cell memory formation after mild COVID-19. TCRdb re-analysed the 5' RACE reads in MiXCR, keeping a single row per CDR3 protein. The data show over 500,000 distinct CDR3 sequences, approximately 15% seen once. Input material: PBMCs or a T cell subset sorted from them (not recorded which). The source of these receptors is an adult woman who had mild COVID-19 (a few samples of this study predate the infection). Cell type and time point are not known.

This clonotype has more than one count but fewer than ten. The J gene is TRBJ2-3, the V gene TRBV4-3; the D is unclear. Germline V gene lookup returns CDR1 LGHNA and CDR2 YSLEER. The CDR3 is 15 amino acids. Trimming cost V 0 bases and J 3 bases, with 10 bases left between them. The DNA of the CDR3 is TGCGCCAGCAGCCAAGATTTCGGCCGGACAGATACGCAGTATTTT. Amino acid sequence: CASSQDFGRTDTQYF.

This clonotype was seen a handful of times. The chain employs TRBV6-6 and TRBJ2-7; possible D gene TRBD2, 5 bases. V dropped 2 bases and J dropped 3 bases, with 14 bases sitting between them. The germline CDR1 and CDR2 sequences are MNHNY and SVGAGI (reference sequence). The CDR3 totals 15 residues. The CDR3 nucleotides read TGTGCCAGCAGTTACAAGAGACAAGGGAGCTACGAGCAGTACTTC. It codes for CASSYKRQGSYEQYF.

The V call is TRBV5-1, the J call TRBJ2-7; D possibly matches TRBD1 or TRBD2 (5 bases each). Germline V gene lookup returns CDR1 SGHRS and CDR2 YFSETQ. The length of the CDR3 is 15 residues. V was cut by 0 bases and J by 3 bases, with 13 bases left in between. The chain's CDR3 is CASSLGTGLDYEQYF. CDR3 DNA sequence: TGCGCCAGCAGCTTGGGAACGGGGCTGGACTACGAGCAGTACTTC.

The chain is built from TRBV6-5 and TRBJ2-5; D unclear. CDR1 is MNHEY and CDR2 is SVGAGI in the germline V gene. The CDR3 consists of 20 residues. Trimming shortened V by 0 bases and J by 0 bases, and 23 bases separated the two germline ends. CDR3 region: CASSYSDIKKETRYQETQYF. Here the CDR3 DNA reads TGTGCCAGCAGTTACTCTGATATAAAAAAGGAGACGAGGTACCAAGAGACCCAGTACTTC.

The chain carries TRBV4-3 and TRBJ1-2; D unresolved. This CDR3 comprises 14 residues. Germline values: CDR1 LGHNA, CDR2 YSLEER. V lost 0 bases and J 8 bases, leaving 13 bases between the germline ends. Here the CDR3 DNA reads TGCGCCAGCAGCCAAGAGGTTTCCCGAACCGGCTACACCTTC. Amino acid sequence: CASSQEVSRTGYTF.

This clonotype was picked up a small number of times. The chain couples TRBV5-1 to TRBJ1-5; 8 positions agree with TRBD1. The V gene's germline CDR1 is SGHRS and CDR2 YFSETQ. V was clipped by 0 bases and J by 3 bases; unmatched bases: 2. The CDR3 extends over 15 amino acids. The CDR3 reads CASSLGTGNNQPQHF. The CDR3 coding sequence is TGCGCCAGCAGCTTGGGGACAGGGAACAATCAGCCCCAGCATTTT.

The CDR3 nucleotides read TGTGCCAGCAGCGTAGCGGCCTCGACTCGGGGTATCGGAAACATTCAGTACTTC. This codes for CASSVAASTRGIGNIQYF. V and J are TRBV9 and TRBJ2-4, with D possibly matching TRBD2 (5 bases). Trimming left V 0 bases short and J 6 bases short, with 22 bases between. Germline CDR1 and CDR2: SGDLS and YYNGEE. The CDR3 has 18 residues.

This clonotype was detected only a few times. The chain combines TRBV25-1 with TRBJ2-1, with 10 bases aligning to TRBD1. V shed 6 bases, J shed 2 bases, and the junction held 4 bases outside the gene matches. Germline V gene data show CDR1 as MGHDK and CDR2 as SYGVNS. CDR3 length: 15 residues. The CDR3 DNA follows: TGTGCCAGCAGCGGGACAGGGGCCCCCTACAATGAGCAGTTCTTC. Translated, it gives CASSGTGAPYNEQFF.

This clonotype has a count of ten or more. The CDR3 here is CASSFPGRNYEQYF. The DNA of the CDR3 is TGTGCCAGCTCATTTCCGGGACGGAACTACGAGCAGTACTTC. The V and J genes are TRBV18 and TRBJ2-7, with D perhaps matching TRBD1 or TRBD2 (5 bases each). This CDR3 spans 14 amino acids. Germline V gives CDR1 KGHSH, CDR2 LQKENI. V was cut by 5 bases and J by 3 bases, with 14 bases left in between. Supplemented by reference TRBV18 and TRBJ2-7, the full variable domain reads NAGVMQNPRHLVRRRGQEARLRCSPMKGHSHVYWYRQLPEEGLKFMVYLQKENIIDESGMPKERFSAEFPKEGPSILRIQQVVRGDSAAYFCASSFPGRNYEQYFGPGTRLTVT.

This clonotype appeared a few times. This sequence joins TRBV6-5 and TRBJ1-1, with D perhaps TRBD1 (5 bases). V gave up 2 bases and J gave up 6 bases, with 13 bases separating them. This CDR3 is built from 14 residues. The germline CDR1 and CDR2 sequences are MNHEY and SVGAGI. DNA of the CDR3: TGTGCCAGCAGTTACCGGGGGGGTACGTCTGAAGCTTTCTTT. It yields the protein CASSYRGGTSEAFF.

This chain joins TRBV12-3 or TRBV12-4 and TRBJ2-1; D remains unclear. The CDR3 has 15 residues. Trimming cost V 3 bases and J 5 bases, with 14 bases left between them. CDR3 nucleotides: TGTGCCAGCAGTTTTGACGAGACTTTGGACAATGAGCAGTTCTTC. Translating gives CASSFDETLDNEQFF.

This clonotype was found a few times. J is TRBJ2-2 and V is TRBV7-2; tentatively, D is TRBD2 (6 bases). Trimming stripped 5 bases from V and 5 bases from J, with 15 bases between. Looked up from germline, CDR1 is SGHTA and CDR2 is FQGNSA. The CDR3 spans 15 residues. This CDR3 is CASSPRLGRTGELFF. The CDR3 DNA is TGTGCCAGCAGCCCCAGACTAGGACGAACCGGGGAGCTGTTTTTT.

This clonotype occurred a few times. This chain links TRBV6-5 with TRBJ2-1, with D possibly being TRBD2 (5 bases). Trimming took off 2 bases at V and 6 bases at J, with 14 bases between the two ends. Germline V gene lookup returns CDR1 MNHEY and CDR2 SVGAGI. CDR3 length equals 15 residues. CDR3 sequence (DNA): TGTGCCAGCAGTTACGGGCTAGCCCCCGGCAATGAGCAGTTCTTC. It is translated as CASSYGLAPGNEQFF.

The sample holds a few counts of this clonotype. The rearrangement uses TRBV4-1 and TRBJ2-7; no definite D call. Germline CDR1 reads MGHRA; CDR2 reads YSYEKL. V was clipped by 1 base and J by 3 bases, with 7 bases between them. The CDR3 runs 13 residues. CDR3 residues: CASSQGIGYEQYF. CDR3 nucleotides: TGCGCCAGCAGCCAAGGGATCGGCTACGAGCAGTACTTC.

This clonotype occurred a few times. This rearrangement joins TRBV5-1 to TRBJ2-3, with D possibly TRBD2 on 6 matching bases. Germline assignment: CDR1 SGHRS and CDR2 YFSETQ. Trimming removed 5 bases at V and 4 bases at J, with 14 bases between. CDR3 length: 14 residues. The CDR3 DNA reads TGCGCCAGCAGTAGGAGGGTTTGGTCAGATACGCAGTATTTT. It encodes CASSRRVWSDTQYF.

This clonotype has a handful of counts. The chain links TRBV5-1 to TRBJ2-7; D remains ambiguous. CDR3 length: 12 residues. The germline CDR1 and CDR2 sequences are SGHRS and YFSETQ. V lost 0 bases to trimming and J lost 7 bases, with 8 bases between them. CDR3 nucleotide sequence: TGCGCCAGCAGCTTGGAGGGTGCGGAGCAGTACTTC. The encoded protein is CASSLEGAEQYF. Drawing the rest from reference TRBV5-1 and TRBJ2-7, the complete variable domain is KAGVTQTPRYLIKTRGQQVTLSCSPISGHRSVSWYQQTPGQGLQFLFEYFSETQRNKGNFPGRFSGRQFSNSRSEMNVSTLELGDSALYLCASSLEGAEQYFGPGTRLTVT.